This T cell receptor (beta chain) stems from a study of shared clonotypes between healthy human individuals (dated by TCRdb to the early 2020s). Context from the whole study: The cohort comprised a couple of women and a few men aged 18 to 49 years. Blood TCR repertoires of a handful of healthy adults were deeply sequenced to estimate repertoire size and the extent of clonotype sharing between individuals. Libraries were prepared and TCR repertoires were sequenced by different laboratories using diverse techniques, in order to increase sequencing depth and limit assay-specific biases. Between about 0.85 and 10 billion PBMCs per donor were obtained by leukapheresis.

The donors were healthy, HIV-negative adults with no recently reported acute infections or vaccinations. Every donor was a Caucasian adult living in Nashville, Tennessee, USA. For unsorted samples, some 90 million PBMCs were counted and genomic DNA was extracted with the QIAamp DNA Blood Mini kit. Blood was obtained by leukapheresis, after which PBMCs were separated by Ficoll-Histopaque density gradient centrifugation and cryopreserved in liquid nitrogen vapor phase. Using the deep immunoSEQ assay, multiplex PCR amplified TCR CDR3 regions from genomic DNA. For each cell subset, the extracted genomic DNA was distributed evenly across all wells of several immunoSEQ 96-well plates, and each plate served as one replicate. For unsorted PBMC, each replicate PCR was loaded with approximately 330 ng genomic DNA, equivalent to 25,000 to 35,000 T cell genomes. Ten immunoSEQ deep assay plates were used to sequence unsorted PBMC genomic DNA. The purified libraries were quantified using a Qubit 3.0 fluorometer, sized with a Bioanalyzer 2100, and then quantified again using the KAPA Library Quantification kit. A separate single-read 150-cycle Illumina NextSeq 550 flow cell was used to sequence each immunoSEQ 96-well plate. Per the authors' processing: Because the immunoSEQ output held only junctional sequences and lacked quality scores, the filtering could not match the filtering applied to full-length reads. To assign V/J genes and CDR3, sequences were annotated against IMGT germline references using PyIR, a Python wrapper for IgBLAST v1.9. Reads with weak V/J assignments (E-value above 1e-6), missing CDR3, stop codons, out-of-frame junctions, or ambiguous translated residues were removed. V3J clonotypes were defined as sequences sharing the same inferred V gene, J gene, and CDR3 amino acid sequence. Percentage overlap between repertoires was calculated by dividing the number of shared unique clonotypes by the size of the smaller repertoire. Three approaches were used to assess repertoire richness: RTK rarefaction, the Chao1 estimator, and Recon v2.1 estimates of unobserved clonotypes. Drawn from immuneACCESS, this table holds only the in-frame rearrangements with V and J called that TCRdb kept. Clones are partly lost; checked studies trace under half to an unresolved V gene and leave the rest unexplained. V and J calls and clone size are given by that table; D and trimming were obtained from the DNA. Present in this sample are roughly 490,000 clones, 79% of which were seen just once. Approximately 12% of the sample is held by the ten biggest clonotypes.

This clone was counted a single time. Its specific antigen is unknown. No base-level quality is on record; no much larger clone is a single base apart. Overall study outcomes, separate from this receptor: Pairwise subsampling led to the expectation that sequencing depth would affect the degree of clonotype sharing among donors. Because the study included a small number of donors, the genetic and exposure-history diversity represented was limited. Only blood was sampled, and tissue TCR repertoires likely differ from those in blood.

Based on the germline V gene, the CDR1 and CDR2 sequences are MGHRA and YSYEKL. Germline trimming: 2 bases from V, 4 bases from J; junction bases outside gene matches: 11. Including cysteine and phenylalanine, the CDR3 has 17 amino acids. Only the CDR3 part of the read is kept: 51 bases, read in frame from the first base. The chain uses TRBV4-1 and TRBJ2-7, with 10 middle bases fitting TRBD2. The sample comprised PBMCs. This receptor was taken from a woman aged 40 to 50 in good health. Some clones in this sample may be carry-over from other donors' samples. The DNA sequence is as follows: TGCGCCAGCAGCCAACCTAGTAGCGGGAGGCCTCAATACGAGCAGTACTTC. This translates into CASSQPSSGRPQYEQYF.